This TCR beta chain originates from a study of tumor-infiltrating lymphocytes in oesophageal squamous cell carcinoma (dated by TCRdb to 2016 to 2017). In this sample, this clonotype turned up a few times. No antigen is known for it. A read error is likely, as this CDR3 ends without the conserved phenylalanine or tryptophan. The DNA is omitted, as the CDR3 cannot be located on it reliably, and the CDR3 follows TCRdb's listing. Libraries were made using PCR. Instrument used: Illumina HiSeq 2000. The raw public data were reprocessed by TCRdb itself: fastp quality trimming at Q25, MiXCR clonotype calling, in-frame beta chains only. All rows with the same CDR3 protein become a single entry with the most common DNA and genes. The table for this sample lists about 14,000 distinct CDR3 sequences; approximately 45% of them were counted only once. Approximately 46% of the sample goes to the ten largest clones.

Taken from the germline V gene, the CDR1 and CDR2 loops are MDHEN and SYDVKM. A total of 8 residues make up the CDR3, ends included. The specimen sequenced was blood. In this chain, TRBV28 is recombined with TRBJ2-6. This clonotype originated in a male donor with esophageal squamous cell carcinoma. The CDR3 region reads CASSLHRR.